What follows are 30 T cell receptor beta chains derived from one specimen sequenced in a study of response to subunit inactivated influenza vaccine. TCRdb independently ran MiXCR on the RT-PCR reads; one entry per CDR3 protein. The repertoire holds around 710,000 distinct CDR3 sequences, with about 15% as singletons. The material was PBMCs from blood, obtained approximately 15 days before vaccination. Source of these receptors: a man aged 50 or older who received an inactivated influenza vaccine.

This clonotype came up many times. This chain connects TRBV20-1 to TRBJ1-4, with D possibly matching TRBD1 (5 bases). This CDR3 region has 15 residues. V lost 0 bases and J 8 bases, leaving 16 bases between the germline ends. Germline V CDR1 and CDR2: DFQATT, SNEGSKA (reference sequence). In nucleotides, the CDR3 is TGCAGTGCTAGAGATGGTCAGGGTCTCCGGGAAAAACTGTTTTTT. Its translation: CSARDGQGLREKLFF.

The V call is TRBV12-3 or TRBV12-4, the J call TRBJ1-5; D is undetermined. The length of the CDR3 is 14 residues. The ends were cut back, 5 bases at V and 0 bases at J, with 8 bases in the middle. CDR3 protein: CASSDAGSNQPQHF. Here the CDR3 DNA reads TGTGCCAGCAGTGATGCAGGTAGCAATCAGCCCCAGCATTTT.

This clonotype was seen many times. V is TRBV29-1 and J is TRBJ2-3, with a possible D match to TRBD2 (6 bases). V was pared by 6 bases and J by 3 bases, with 22 bases between. Germline CDR1 SQVTM, CDR2 ANQGSEA. The CDR3 spans 16 residues. The CDR3 loop reads CSVGGGSNLGTDTQYF. Written as DNA, the CDR3 is TGCAGCGTGGGAGGAGGCTCGAACCTTGGGACAGATACGCAGTATTTT.

This clonotype has only a few counts. The chain combines TRBV5-4 with TRBJ2-7; D is perhaps TRBD1 or TRBD2 (5 bases each). The CDR3 length is 16 residues. Germline V CDR1 and CDR2: SGHNT, YYREEE (reference sequence). Trimming stripped 3 bases from V and 4 bases from J, with 20 bases between. As DNA, the CDR3 is TGTGCCAGCAGCTACCGGGACGGAGTGCCAACTTACGAGCAGTACTTC. This gives the protein CASSYRDGVPTYEQYF.

This clonotype was counted a few times. The V call is TRBV4-3, the J call TRBJ2-7, with 11 bases matching TRBD1. The trim removed 4 bases at V and 5 bases at J, leaving 7 bases unmatched. CDR3 length: 15 residues. CDR1 and CDR2 (germline): LGHNA, YSLEER. As DNA, the CDR3 is TGCGCCAGCAGCCGCGGGACAGGGGGTTTTAACGAGCAGTACTTC. Protein product: CASSRGTGGFNEQYF.

The table lists this clonotype with a few counts. One end of the junction is discordant with germline, which a read error may explain. This chain joins TRBV11-2 and TRBJ2-3, with D maybe TRBD1 (6 bases). There are 17 residues in the CDR3. Per the germline V gene, CDR1 is SGHAT and CDR2 is FQNNGV. The CDR3 loop reads CASSLDRPQLPTDTQYF. CDR3 coding DNA: TGTGCCAGCAGCCTAGACAGGCCCCAACTCCCCACAGATACGCAGTATTTT.

This clonotype occurred a few times. The chain uses TRBV20-1 and TRBJ2-1; 12 bases are shared with TRBD2. CDR1 is DFQATT, CDR2 SNEGSKA, per germline (reference sequence). The CDR3 consists of 18 residues. Losses at the gene ends were 3 bases for V and 4 bases for J; bases not matched to a gene: 13. CDR3 DNA: TGCAGTGCTAGCGGCAGGGGCTATGGACTAGCGGGGTACAATGAGCAGTTCTTC. The encoded protein is CSASGRGYGLAGYNEQFF.

The chain couples TRBV7-2 to TRBJ2-5, with D maybe TRBD2 (5 bases). The CDR3 length is 16 residues. Germline-derived CDR1 and CDR2 are SGHTA and FQGNSA. The V gene lost 1 base and the J gene lost 2 bases, with 14 bases spanning the gap. The CDR3 DNA follows: TGTGCCAGCAGCTTAGGTCGGGCTAGCTTACAAGAGACCCAGTACTTC. It is translated as CASSLGRASLQETQYF.

This clonotype turned up a few times. The J gene is TRBJ2-5, the V gene TRBV5-1; 10 bases line up with TRBD2. J gave up 7 bases and V 2 bases, and 11 bases lay outside the gene matches. Germline V gene data show CDR1 as SGHRS and CDR2 as YFSETQ. The CDR3 runs to 16 residues. DNA of the CDR3: TGCGCCAGCAGCTTTCACTCAACTAGCGGGGTATGGACCCAGTACTTC. This gives the protein CASSFHSTSGVWTQYF.

The rearrangement uses TRBV15 and TRBJ2-3; 10 bases map to TRBD1. The CDR3 sequence is 19 residues long. The germline V gene encodes CDR1 LNHNV and CDR2 YYDKDF (reference sequence). The V gene end was trimmed by 0 bases and the J gene end by 3 bases; junction bases not matched to a gene: 12. The CDR3 reads CATSRDLRWDRGLTDTQYF. The CDR3 nucleotides read TGTGCCACCAGCAGAGATCTTAGGTGGGACAGGGGCCTGACAGATACGCAGTATTTT.

Concerning this clonotype itself: At one end the junction does not follow the germline gene, possibly because of a read error. The chain recombines TRBV11-1 with TRBJ2-5; 7 positions agree with TRBD2. The CDR3 is made up of 18 amino acids. The germline gives CDR1 SGHAT, CDR2 FQDESV (reference sequence). Here the CDR3 DNA reads TGTGCCAGCGGCTTAGCACTAGGGGAGGGTCGTGCTCAAGAGACCCAGTACTTC. Amino acids: CASGLALGEGRAQETQYF.

V gene TRBV14 combines with J gene TRBJ1-2; TRBD1 might be the D (5 bases). Deletions cut 1 base from V and 0 bases from J, with 9 bases between. The CDR3 runs to 15 residues. Germline loops: CDR1 SGHDN, CDR2 FVKESK. Here the CDR3 reads CASSQGQYTNYGYTF. The CDR3 nucleotides read TGTGCCAGCAGCCAAGGACAGTATACTAACTATGGCTACACCTTC.

This clonotype was seen at least ten times. This chain links TRBV6-5 with TRBJ2-7, with 12 positions matching TRBD1. There are 11 residues in the CDR3. Germline CDR1 is MNHEY and CDR2 is SVGAGI. The CDR3 reads CARDRGPEQYF. The CDR3 nucleotides read TGTGCACGGGACAGGGGGCCCGAGCAGTACTTC.

This clonotype was recorded at least ten times. This chain links TRBV24-1 with TRBJ2-5, with 7 bases matching TRBD1. The V segment lost 4 bases and the J segment 4 bases; nucleotides outside the gene matches: 5. The CDR3 loop spans 14 amino acids. Germline V CDR1 and CDR2: KGHDR, SFDVKD. The CDR3 spells CATSDPGTAETQYF. The CDR3 bases are TGTGCCACCAGTGACCCCGGGACAGCAGAGACCCAGTACTTC.

This clonotype was counted a few times. J is TRBJ2-2 and V is TRBV6-2 or TRBV6-3, with 8 bases that match TRBD2. The CDR3 is 15 amino acids. Per germline, CDR1 MNHEY and CDR2 SVGEGT. Germline trimming cut 5 bases from V and 5 bases from J; bases unmatched to any gene: 7. The CDR3 nucleotides are TGTGCCAGCAGTAACCGGGAGGGTAGGACCGGGGAGCTGTTTTTT. This gives the protein CASSNREGRTGELFF.

This clonotype was picked up a small number of times. This sequence joins TRBV19 and TRBJ1-5; D may be TRBD1 (5 bases). Trimming took off 8 bases at V and 4 bases at J, with 12 bases between the two ends. Germline V gene data show CDR1 as LNHDA and CDR2 as SQIVND (reference sequence). This CDR3 has 13 amino acids. DNA of the CDR3: TGTGCCAGTCTCGGGACGGGGAATCAGCCCCAGCATTTT. Its translation is CASLGTGNQPQHF.

The CDR3 is CASSQERTESYEQYF. The CDR3 DNA is TGCGCCAGCAGCCAAGAGAGGACAGAGAGCTACGAGCAGTACTTC. The chain is built from TRBV4-3 and TRBJ2-7; possible D gene TRBD1, 6 bases. CDR1 is LGHNA, CDR2 YSLEER, per germline. This CDR3 is built from 15 residues. Between the trimmed V and J ends, which lost 0 bases and 3 bases, there was a span of 12 bases.

With respect to this clonotype: At one end the junction does not follow the germline gene, possibly because of a read error. The V call is TRBV11-1, the J call TRBJ2-1; the match to TRBD1 covers 7 bases. This CDR3 is 19 amino acids long. Per the germline V gene, CDR1 is SGHAT and CDR2 is FQDESV (reference sequence). DNA of the CDR3: TGTGCCGGCAGCTTTCCTAGGGGGCAACAAGGAGGTCCCTACAATGAGCAGTTCTTC. Translating gives CAGSFPRGQQGGPYNEQFF.

This clonotype was seen only a few times. The chain is built from TRBV27 and TRBJ2-7, with D unclear. The V gene lost 4 bases and the J gene lost 7 bases, with 14 bases spanning the gap. This CDR3 has 13 residues. Germline values: CDR1 MNHEY, CDR2 SMNVEV (reference sequence). CDR3: CASSSPPLREQYF. As DNA, the CDR3 is TGTGCCAGCAGTTCCCCTCCTCTCAGGGAGCAGTACTTC.

This clonotype was seen a few times. The chain combines TRBV7-9 with TRBJ2-7; 10 bases line up with TRBD2. The V gene end was trimmed by 1 base and the J gene end by 3 bases; junction bases not matched to a gene: 3. Germline loops: CDR1 SEHNR, CDR2 FQNEAQ (reference sequence). The CDR3 has 15 amino acids. Here the CDR3 reads CASSLERLAGYEQYF. The CDR3 coding sequence is TGTGCCAGCAGCTTAGAGAGACTAGCGGGCTACGAGCAGTACTTC. The whole variable domain, filled in from reference TRBV7-9 and TRBJ2-7, reads DTGVSQNPRHKITKRGQNVTFRCDPISEHNRLYWYRQTLGQGPEFLTYFQNEAQLEKSRLLSDRFSAERPKGSFSTLEIQRTEQGDSAMYLCASSLERLAGYEQYFGPGTRLTVT.

This clonotype was counted between two and nine times. The chain couples TRBV6-2 or TRBV6-3 to TRBJ1-5; weak D call: TRBD1 (5 bases). CDR1 MNHEY and CDR2 SVGEGT come from the germline V gene. Trimming shortened V by 6 bases and J by 7 bases, and 13 bases separated the two germline ends. The CDR3 spans 13 residues. As DNA, the CDR3 is TGTGCCAGCAGCCAAGGGGTTGGCCAGCCCCAGCATTTT. Residues: CASSQGVGQPQHF.

This clonotype has a handful of counts. The V call is TRBV6-5, the J call TRBJ1-5, with unresolved D. Germline values: CDR1 MNHEY, CDR2 SVGAGI. CDR3 length: 12 amino acids. V was trimmed by 5 bases and J by 10 bases, leaving 12 bases between them. The CDR3 DNA follows: TGTGCCAGCAGTCCCACAAGAATCCCCCAGCATTTT. This codes for CASSPTRIPQHF.

The chain is built from TRBV4-1 and TRBJ2-1, with 9 positions matching TRBD1. Germline V gene lookup returns CDR1 MGHRA and CDR2 YSYEKL. Trimming took 1 base from V and 6 from J; bases not matched to a gene: 4. This CDR3 has 15 residues. The CDR3 sequence is CASSQVQGALNEQFF. CDR3 bases: TGCGCCAGCAGCCAAGTACAGGGGGCGCTCAATGAGCAGTTCTTC.

There are a few counts of this clonotype. The chain links TRBV6-6 to TRBJ2-5; 7 bases align to TRBD1. CDR3 length equals 12 residues. V shed 10 bases and J 2 bases; nucleotides not matched to a gene: 4. Germline CDR1 MNHNY, CDR2 SVGAGI (reference sequence). DNA for the CDR3: TGTGCCAACAGGGGAGATCAAGAGACCCAGTACTTC. Protein sequence: CANRGDQETQYF.

The gene calls are TRBV20-1 and TRBJ2-2; unclear D gene. V lost 7 bases and J 5 bases, leaving 14 bases between the germline ends. The CDR3 extends over 13 amino acids. Germline assignment: CDR1 DFQATT and CDR2 SNEGSKA (reference sequence). The CDR3 coding sequence is TGCAGTGTCCCCCGACCAGGAACCGGGGAGCTGTTTTTT. Protein product: CSVPRPGTGELFF.

This clonotype has just a few counts. The J gene is TRBJ2-1, the V gene TRBV7-2; perhaps TRBD1 as D (6 bases). CDR1 and CDR2 from the germline V gene are SGHTA and FQGNSA. This CDR3 contains 14 residues. V was trimmed by 3 bases and J by 4 bases, leaving 10 bases between them. In DNA, the CDR3 is TGTGCCAGCAGCTTTGGGGACATATACAATGAGCAGTTCTTC. This gives the protein CASSFGDIYNEQFF. The complete variable domain, with remaining parts taken from reference TRBV7-2 and TRBJ2-1, reads GAGVSQSPSNKVTEKGKDVELRCDPISGHTALYWYRQSLGQGLEFLIYFQGNSAPDKSGLPSDRFSAERTGGSVSTLTIQRTQQEDSAVYLCASSFGDIYNEQFFGPGTRLTVL.

As concerns this clonotype: One end of the junction does not line up with germline, which may come from a read error. This chain links TRBV7-7 with TRBJ2-2, with a possible D match to TRBD1 (6 bases). Germline V CDR1 and CDR2: SSHAT, FNYEAQ (reference sequence). The CDR3 contains 17 residues. The CDR3 loop is CASSPRSGTSNTGELFF. For the CDR3, the DNA is TGTGCTAGCAGCCCAAGATCTGGGACATCGAACACCGGGGAGCTGTTTTTT. Full variable domain (missing parts from reference TRBV7-7 and TRBJ2-2): GAGVSQSPRYKVTKRGQDVTLRCDPISSHATLYWYQQALGQGPEFLTYFNYEAQPDKSGLPSDRFSAERPEGSISTLTIQRTEQRDSAMYRCASSPRSGTSNTGELFFGEGSRLTVL.

This clonotype was counted between two and nine times. The V call is TRBV20-1, the J call TRBJ2-3, with TRBD2 matching 9 bases. The CDR3 consists of 15 residues. Looked up from germline, CDR1 is DFQATT and CDR2 is SNEGSKA (reference sequence). Germline trimming cut 0 bases from V and 7 bases from J; bases unmatched to any gene: 8. Here the CDR3 DNA reads TGCAGTGCTAGAGATCTGGGGCGGGAGGGACATACGCAGTATTTT. This gives the protein CSARDLGREGHTQYF.

This clonotype was seen at least ten times. The gene calls are TRBV4-1 and TRBJ1-6; tentatively, D is TRBD1 (5 bases). From germline, CDR1 is MGHRA and CDR2 YSYEKL. CDR3 length: 13 residues. Trimming took off 4 bases at V and 7 bases at J, with 8 bases between the two ends. Here the CDR3 reads CASSPPGNSPLHF. The DNA of the CDR3 is TGCGCCAGCAGCCCTCCAGGGAATTCACCCCTCCACTTT.

The chain employs TRBV23-1 and TRBJ2-3; TRBD1 aligns across 7 bases. TRBV23-1 is an ORF; its function is uncertain. V gave up 5 bases and J gave up 3 bases; unmatched junction bases: 14. This CDR3 has 17 residues. DNA of the CDR3: TGCGCCAGCAGTAGGGGGCTTTGGGGCGCCCAGACAGATACGCAGTATTTT. It encodes CASSRGLWGAQTDTQYF.